These T cell receptor beta chains were read from a single sample in a study of blood T cell repertoires in COVID-19. Using immunoSEQ multiplex PCR, the repertoire was profiled, and TCRdb retains in-frame clones only, with some absent. The table records around 700,000 clones, about 90% of them present only once. The material sequenced was peripheral blood. Every receptor here comes from a woman under 30 with acute or convalescent COVID-19. The CDR3 runs from the conserved cysteine through the conserved F or W. D genes are given only for firm matches. Expanded clones are given a class, and other clones once, few, many or no size at all.

>TRBD1|-|TRBJ2-7|TRBV11-2
CASSLIRRGQKATYEQYF
TGTGCCAGCAGCCTCATCCGAAGGGGGCAGAAGGCCACCTACGAGCAGTACTTC
>-|-|TRBJ1-2|TRBV3-1/TRBV3-2
CASSPRGRSYTF
TGTGCCAGCAGCCCACGAGGAAGGAGCTACACCTTC
>-|-|TRBJ1-5|TRBV27
CASSLSVQGFNQPQHF
TGTGCCAGCAGTTTATCGGTCCAGGGTTTCAATCAGCCCCAGCATTTT
>TRBD1|-|TRBJ2-5|TRBV24-1
CATADRVGTQYF
TGTGCCACCGCCGACAGGGTAGGGACCCAGTACTTC
>-|few|TRBJ1-1|TRBV9
CASGAGMNTEAFF
TGTGCCAGCGGTGCGGGGATGAACACTGAAGCTTTCTTT
>TRBD1|-|TRBJ2-7|TRBV3-1/TRBV3-2
CASSQVSFGTGPHEQYF
TGTGCCAGCAGCCAAGTGTCCTTCGGGACAGGGCCCCACGAGCAGTACTTC
>-|-|TRBJ2-2|TRBV27
CASSLLAPTNTGELFF
TGTGCCAGCAGCTTACTAGCCCCCACGAACACCGGGGAGCTGTTTTTT
>-|-|TRBJ1-1|TRBV19
CASSIGGGGLMNTEAFF
TGTGCCAGTAGTATAGGGGGCGGCGGCCTCATGAACACTGAAGCTTTCTTT
>-|once|TRBJ1-2|TRBV4-1
CASSQTQGADYGYTF
TGCGCCAGCAGCCAAACACAGGGTGCTGACTATGGCTACACCTTC
>-|-|TRBJ2-7|TRBV7-8
CASSRVDSYEQYF
TGTGCCAGCAGCCGGGTCGACAGTTACGAGCAGTACTTC
>-|once|TRBJ1-4|TRBV29-1
CSVARESGEKLFF
TGCAGCGTGGCCCGGGAAAGTGGGGAAAAACTGTTTTTT
>-|-|TRBJ2-3|TRBV7-2
CAKFSDTQYF
TGTGCCAAATTCTCGGATACGCAGTATTTT
>TRBD1|few|TRBJ1-4|TRBV6-5
CASRPSTGGEKLFF
TGTGCCAGCAGACCCTCAACAGGGGGTGAAAAACTGTTTTTT
>-|-|TRBJ1-6|TRBV2
CASRPGLGNSPLHF
TGTGCCAGCAGACCGGGACTGGGGAATTCACCCCTCCACTTT
>-|-|TRBJ1-2|TRBV5-1
CASSLDPGTNGYTF
TGCGCCAGCAGCTTGGACCCAGGGACTAATGGCTACACCTTC
>-|-|TRBJ2-7|TRBV9
CASSPRGIGGQYEQYF
TGTGCCAGCAGCCCTCGGGGGATAGGGGGCCAATACGAGCAGTACTTC
>-|-|TRBJ1-5|TRBV24-1
CATRGLRQPQHF
TGTGCCACCAGGGGGCTTCGACAGCCCCAGCATTTT
>-|-|TRBJ1-2|TRBV30
CAWRLTGPLGYTF
TGTGCCTGGAGACTCACAGGGCCCCTCGGCTACACCTTC
>TRBD2|-|TRBJ2-1|TRBV9
CASRPSGGNEQFF
TGTGCCAGCAGGCCTAGCGGGGGGAATGAGCAGTTCTTC
>TRBD1|few|TRBJ1-3|TRBV5-5
CASSTLQGHVSGNTIYF
TGTGCCAGCAGCACTTTACAGGGGCACGTCTCTGGAAACACCATATATTTT
>TRBD1|few|TRBJ1-3|TRBV3-1/TRBV3-2
CASSRQGEENTIYF
TGTGCCAGCAGCCGGCAGGGGGAGGAAAACACCATATATTTT
>-|-|TRBJ1-2|TRBV28
CASSRDRIYGYTF
TGTGCCAGCAGCCGAGACAGGATTTATGGCTACACCTTC
>-|once|TRBJ1-2|TRBV5-1
CASSSGQTIYGYTF
TGCGCCAGCAGCTCCGGACAGACTATCTATGGCTACACCTTC
>TRBD1|-|TRBJ1-2|TRBV6-5
CASTGPDRGRGYTF
TGTGCCAGCACCGGCCCCGACAGGGGGAGAGGCTACACCTTC
>-|few|TRBJ1-3|TRBV15
CATSRDGWGPVGNTIYF
TGTGCCACCAGCAGAGATGGTTGGGGCCCAGTGGGAAACACCATATATTTT
>-|-|TRBJ1-2|TRBV4-2
CASSQDLGSYYGYTF
TGTGCCAGCAGCCAAGATCTCGGGAGCTACTATGGCTACACCTTC
>-|-|TRBJ1-1|TRBV3-1/TRBV3-2
CASSHRTGTEAFF
TGTGCCAGCAGCCATCGAACGGGGACTGAAGCTTTCTTT
>TRBD2|-|TRBJ2-1|TRBV2
CASRRGTSGGYNEQFF
TGTGCCAGCAGACGTGGGACTAGCGGGGGGTACAATGAGCAGTTCTTC
>-|few|TRBJ1-6|TRBV6-5
CASSYVENSPLHF
TGTGCCAGCAGTTACGTGGAGAATTCACCCCTCCACTTT
>-|-|TRBJ1-2|TRBV5-1
CASSLWDTQNYGYTF
TGCGCCAGCAGCCTGTGGGACACCCAAAACTATGGCTACACCTTC
>-|-|TRBJ2-1|TRBV7-3
CASSPPSGTPRGEQFF
TGTGCCAGCAGCCCCCCCTCCGGGACTCCAAGAGGGGAGCAGTTCTTC
>-|-|TRBJ2-3|TRBV13
CASSLGRGAGDSDTQYF
TGTGCCAGCAGCTTAGGACGGGGGGCCGGGGACTCAGATACGCAGTATTTT
>TRBD1|once|TRBJ1-3|TRBV27
CASKPDRSSGNTIYF
TGTGCCAGCAAGCCGGACAGGAGCTCTGGAAACACCATATATTTT
>-|-|TRBJ2-7|TRBV7-9
CASSRGTPYEQYF
TGTGCCAGCAGTCGAGGGACACCCTACGAGCAGTACTTC
>TRBD2|once|TRBJ2-5|TRBV19
CASDPDSLAGGIETQYF
TGTGCCAGTGACCCAGACTCCCTAGCGGGGGGCATAGAGACCCAGTACTTC
>-|-|TRBJ1-1|TRBV24-1
CATSEGVVGTNTEAFF
TGTGCCACCAGTGAAGGGGTAGTCGGTACGAACACTGAAGCTTTCTTT
>-|-|TRBJ1-1|TRBV15
CATSRVVNTEAFF
TGTGCCACCAGCAGAGTCGTGAACACTGAAGCTTTCTTT
>-|-|TRBJ1-6|TRBV6-5
CASQGNLYNSPLHF
TGTGCCAGCCAGGGGAATCTCTATAATTCACCCCTCCACTTT
>-|-|TRBJ1-2|TRBV4-3
CASSQGGLVDGYTF
TGCGCCAGCAGCCAAGGGGGCCTCGTGGATGGCTACACCTTC
>-|-|TRBJ2-3|TRBV11-3
CASSLASGTDTQYF
TGTGCCAGCAGCTTAGCCTCTGGCACAGATACGCAGTATTTT
>-|few|TRBJ1-1|TRBV29-1
CSGGGITEAFF
TGCAGCGGTGGGGGGATCACTGAAGCTTTCTTT
>-|-|TRBJ1-3|TRBV19
CASSLHDRGAGNTIYF
TGTGCCAGTAGCCTACATGATCGCGGGGCTGGAAACACCATATATTTT
>-|once|TRBJ2-1|TRBV11-3
CASSFGSGNYNEQFF
TGTGCCAGCAGCTTTGGATCGGGTAACTACAATGAGCAGTTCTTC
>TRBD1|-|TRBJ2-7|TRBV5-1
CASSPGTGTYEQYF
TGCGCCAGCAGCCCCGGGACAGGGACCTACGAGCAGTACTTC
>TRBD1|-|TRBJ1-1|TRBV4-1
CASSLSTPGGNEAFF
TGCGCCAGCAGCCTCAGTACCCCAGGGGGAAATGAAGCTTTCTTT
>-|-|TRBJ2-1|TRBV9
CASSVTGLTRDNNEQFF
TGTGCCAGCAGCGTAACGGGACTTACAAGGGATAACAATGAGCAGTTCTTC
>TRBD1|few|TRBJ1-2|TRBV30
CACNSGTGLFYGYTF
TGTGCCTGCAACTCCGGGACAGGGCTTTTCTATGGCTACACCTTC
>TRBD2|-|TRBJ2-7|TRBV28
CASRIFVAGAYEQYF
TGTGCCAGCAGGATTTTTGTAGCGGGGGCCTACGAGCAGTACTTC
>-|-|TRBJ1-2|TRBV18
CASSPKPDLGGPNYGYTF
TGTGCCAGCTCACCAAAGCCGGACCTCGGAGGGCCTAACTATGGCTACACCTTC
>-|-|TRBJ1-3|TRBV6-5
CASSPTGFLRNTIYF
TGTGCCAGCAGTCCTACAGGTTTCCTCAGGAACACCATATATTTT
>-|-|TRBJ1-6|TRBV4-1
CASSQDPTVNYNSPLHF
TGCGCCAGCAGCCAAGATCCCACAGTGAACTATAATTCACCCCTCCACTTT